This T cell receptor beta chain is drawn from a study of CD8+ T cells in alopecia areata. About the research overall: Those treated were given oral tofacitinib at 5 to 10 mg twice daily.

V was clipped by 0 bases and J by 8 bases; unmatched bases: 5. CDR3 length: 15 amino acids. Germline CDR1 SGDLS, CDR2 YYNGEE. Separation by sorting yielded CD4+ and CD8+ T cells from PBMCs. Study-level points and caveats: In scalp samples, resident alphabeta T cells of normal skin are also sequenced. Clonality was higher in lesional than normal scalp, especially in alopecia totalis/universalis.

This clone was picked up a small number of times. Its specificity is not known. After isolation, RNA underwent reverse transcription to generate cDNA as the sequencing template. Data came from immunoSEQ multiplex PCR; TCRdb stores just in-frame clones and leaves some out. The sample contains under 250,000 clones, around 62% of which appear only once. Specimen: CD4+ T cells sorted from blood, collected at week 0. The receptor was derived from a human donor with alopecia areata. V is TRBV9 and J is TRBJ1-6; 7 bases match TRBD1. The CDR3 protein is CASSVAGQADSPLHF. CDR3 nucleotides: TGTGCCAGCAGCGTAGCCGGACAGGCTGATTCACCCCTCCACTTT.